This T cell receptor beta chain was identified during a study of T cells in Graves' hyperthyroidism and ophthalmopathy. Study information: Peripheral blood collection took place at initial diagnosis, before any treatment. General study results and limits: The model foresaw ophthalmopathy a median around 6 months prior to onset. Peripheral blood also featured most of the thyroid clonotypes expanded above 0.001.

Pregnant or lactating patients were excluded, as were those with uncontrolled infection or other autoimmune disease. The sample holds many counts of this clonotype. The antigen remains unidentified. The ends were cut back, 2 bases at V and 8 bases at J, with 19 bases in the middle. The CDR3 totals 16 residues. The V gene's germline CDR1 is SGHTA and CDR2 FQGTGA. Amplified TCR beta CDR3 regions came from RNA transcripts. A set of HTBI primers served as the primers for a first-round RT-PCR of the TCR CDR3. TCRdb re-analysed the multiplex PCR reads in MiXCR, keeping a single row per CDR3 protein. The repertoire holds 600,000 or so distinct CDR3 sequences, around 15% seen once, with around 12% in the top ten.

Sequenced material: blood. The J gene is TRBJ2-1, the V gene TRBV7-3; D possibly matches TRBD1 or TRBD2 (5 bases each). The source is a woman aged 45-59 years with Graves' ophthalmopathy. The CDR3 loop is CASSLAGSGLGDEQFF. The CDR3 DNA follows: TGTGCCAGCAGCTTAGCAGGCAGCGGTCTGGGGGATGAGCAGTTCTTC.